The 12 T cell receptor beta chains below were found in one sample sequenced in a study of cytomegalovirus exposure and HLA in healthy donors (dated by TCRdb to 2016 to 2017). Libraries were constructed by the immunoSEQ multiplex PCR assay. For the multiplex PCR, a mixture combining 60 forward primers for TCR Vbeta segments and 13 reverse primers for TCR Jbeta segments was used. The table was pulled from immuneACCESS by TCRdb, which kept in-frame rearrangements only. Such tables lose some clones; where checked, under half of the loss comes from unresolved V genes, and the rest has no known cause. Recorded for this sample are 150,000 to 200,000 clones; roughly 85% of them occurred a single time. The ten largest clones take up approximately 2.4% of the sample. The source material was PBMCs. The receptor set was obtained from a woman aged 45-65 years in good health and CMV-seronegative.

This clone was seen once. The chain is built from TRBV27 and TRBJ2-7; 10 nucleotides agree with TRBD2. V gave up 2 bases and J gave up 5 bases; unmatched junction bases: 9. Per the germline V gene, CDR1 is MNHEY and CDR2 is SMNVEV (reference sequence). This CDR3 comprises 16 residues. The CDR3 reads CASSLMSSGRNNEQYF. For the CDR3, the DNA is TGTGCCAGCAGTTTAATGAGTAGCGGGAGGAACAACGAGCAGTACTTC.

This sequence joins TRBV27 and TRBJ1-1; tentative D call: TRBD1 (5 bases). Trimming took off 3 bases at V and 5 bases at J, with 13 bases between the two ends. Germline values: CDR1 MNHEY, CDR2 SMNVEV (reference sequence). This CDR3 spans 14 amino acids. The CDR3 sequence is CASSLGGRKTEAFF. CDR3 sequence (DNA): TGTGCCAGCAGTTTGGGGGGAAGAAAGACTGAAGCTTTCTTT.

J is TRBJ2-2 and V is TRBV4-1; TRBD2 aligns across 13 bases. V lost 2 bases and J lost 7; bases outside the gene matches: 7. Per germline, CDR1 MGHRA and CDR2 YSYEKL. The CDR3 is made up of 17 amino acids. CDR3 loop: CASSQTTSGRRGGELFF. The CDR3 DNA reads TGCGCCAGCAGCCAAACGACTAGCGGGAGGAGAGGCGGGGAGCTGTTTTTT.

The V and J genes are TRBV28 and TRBJ2-3, with 8 positions matching TRBD1. Germline V gene lookup returns CDR1 MDHEN and CDR2 SYDVKM. V lost 5 bases, J lost 5 bases, and 6 bases stayed unmatched. The CDR3 contains 14 residues. Here the CDR3 reads CASSPRQGIDTQYF. In DNA form, the CDR3 reads TGTGCCAGCAGTCCCCGACAGGGGATAGATACGCAGTATTTT.

J is TRBJ2-7 and V is TRBV7-9; 14 bases match TRBD2. The CDR3 is made up of 15 amino acids. The germline V gene has CDR1 SEHNR and CDR2 FQNEAQ (reference sequence). The ends lost 4 bases at V and 7 bases at J; junction bases unmatched: 6. The CDR3 sequence: CASSSGTSGSWEQYF. DNA for the CDR3: TGTGCCAGCAGCTCCGGGACTAGCGGGAGTTGGGAGCAGTACTTC.

The rearrangement links TRBV11-2 to TRBJ2-7; no firm D call. The V end lost 8 bases, the J end lost 2 bases, and 10 bases lay between the germline ends. This CDR3 is built from 12 residues. The germline V gene encodes CDR1 SGHAT and CDR2 FQNNGV. The CDR3 protein is CASLAAAYEQYF. CDR3 in DNA: TGTGCCAGCTTAGCAGCCGCCTACGAGCAGTACTTC.

The genes are TRBV30 and TRBJ1-1; TRBD1 matches at 7 bases. Germline V gene sequence: CDR1 GTSNPN, CDR2 SVGIG (reference sequence). The length of the CDR3 is 12 residues. The ends lost 4 bases at V and 4 bases at J; junction bases unmatched: 3. The DNA of the CDR3 is TGTGCCTGGACCAGGGGGTTCACTGAAGCTTTCTTT. This sequence encodes CAWTRGFTEAFF. Based on the CDR3 plus reference TRBV30 and TRBJ1-1, the full variable domain is SQTIHQWPATLVQPVGSPLSLECTVEGTSNPNLYWYRQAAGRGLQLLFYSVGIGQISSEVPQNLSASRPQDRQFILSSKKLLLSDSGFYLCAWTRGFTEAFFGQGTRLTVV.

V gene TRBV7-9 combines with J gene TRBJ1-1, with 7 bases lining up with TRBD1. Germline lookup yields CDR1 SEHNR and CDR2 FQNEAQ (reference sequence). The V segment lost 7 bases and the J segment 0 bases; nucleotides outside the gene matches: 5. The CDR3 is 14 residues long. In DNA form, the CDR3 reads TGTGCCAGCACCCGGACAGGCTTGAACACTGAAGCTTTCTTT. The encoded protein is CASTRTGLNTEAFF.

This rearrangement joins TRBV5-1 to TRBJ2-1; TRBD1 matches at 9 bases. The V segment lost 3 bases and the J segment 8 bases; nucleotides outside the gene matches: 9. The CDR3 has 15 residues. In germline, CDR1 is SGHRS, CDR2 YFSETQ. CDR3 sequence: CASSYYRGRTDEQFF. The CDR3 nucleotides read TGCGCCAGCAGCTACTACAGGGGGCGCACGGATGAGCAGTTCTTC.

J is TRBJ1-1 and V is TRBV5-1, with D possibly TRBD1 on 6 matching bases. The CDR3 covers 13 residues. V shed 3 bases and J shed 7 bases, with 13 bases lying between them. Germline CDR1 SGHRS, CDR2 YFSETQ. The CDR3 DNA is TGCGCCAGCAGCTCAGGAACAGGGATTGAAGCTTTCTTT. Its protein product is CASSSGTGIEAFF.

This chain connects TRBV9 to TRBJ2-2, with 10 bases that match TRBD1. CDR1 is SGDLS, CDR2 YYNGEE, per germline. Unmatched junction bases numbered 3, after V lost 2 bases and J lost 5 bases. CDR3 length equals 15 residues. The CDR3 DNA is TGTGCCAGCAGCGTGGGACAGGGGAGGACCGGGGAGCTGTTTTTT. Translation: CASSVGQGRTGELFF.

The V call is TRBV5-1, the J call TRBJ1-2; TRBD1 aligns across 12 bases. CDR1 and CDR2 (germline): SGHRS, YFSETQ. Trimming took 4 bases from V and 4 from J; bases not matched to a gene: 5. The CDR3 extends over 15 amino acids. CDR3 amino acids: CASSAGTGGPYGYTF. Here the CDR3 DNA reads TGCGCCAGCAGCGCCGGGACAGGGGGCCCCTATGGCTACACCTTC. Based on the CDR3 plus reference TRBV5-1 and TRBJ1-2, the full variable domain is KAGVTQTPRYLIKTRGQQVTLSCSPISGHRSVSWYQQTPGQGLQFLFEYFSETQRNKGNFPGRFSGRQFSNSRSEMNVSTLELGDSALYLCASSAGTGGPYGYTFGSGTRLTVV.